The subject of this entry is one T cell receptor (beta chain). What it recognizes is unknown. Using immunoSEQ multiplex PCR, the repertoire was profiled, and TCRdb retains in-frame clones only, with some absent. Of around 150,000 clones in the sample, 85% to 90% were seen once. This sample is part of a study of T cell responses to AZD1222 COVID-19 vaccine. In the study overall: Doses given second, at about 4 or about 12 weeks, were pooled.

Overall study findings and caveats: Researchers report vaccine-associated CD4 TCRs spanning spike, with dominance at 160-218 and 743-854. Samples come after the peak T cell response, not at day 14. Only a handful of AZD1222 recipients, six or seven in all, had baseline seropositivity.

The material was peripheral blood, obtained on day 0 of AZD1222 vaccination. This receptor was obtained from an adult in good health.

CDR3 in DNA: TGCGCCAGCAGTCTCGGCTCTGAGCAGTACTTC. Amino acid sequence: CASSLGSEQYF. The rearrangement uses TRBV23-1 and TRBJ2-7; D is unclear. TRBV23-1 is classed as an ORF, of uncertain function. V was pared by 4 bases and J by 7 bases, with 8 bases between. The CDR3 has 11 amino acids.